The next 2 T cell receptor beta chains were all read from a single sample in a study of identical twins. TCRdb reprocessed the 5' RACE reads via MiXCR and lists one record per CDR3 protein. The profile shows around 1.7 million distinct CDR3 sequences, under 35% of them singletons. The sequencing input was cord blood. The receptor set was obtained from a newborn girl in good health.

The genes are TRBV25-1 and TRBJ2-1; D gene uncertain. This CDR3 comprises 15 residues. V gave up 1 base and J gave up 1 base, with 8 bases separating them. Per the germline V gene, CDR1 is MGHDK and CDR2 is SYGVNS. CDR3 residues: CASSESWSSYNEQFF. DNA of the CDR3: TGTGCCAGCAGTGAATCCTGGTCATCCTACAATGAGCAGTTCTTC.

The J gene is TRBJ2-1, the V gene TRBV5-1, with 8 bases that match TRBD2. Trimming took 0 bases from V and 7 from J; bases not matched to a gene: 6. The CDR3 spans 15 residues. Germline lookup yields CDR1 SGHRS and CDR2 YFSETQ. This chain's CDR3 is CASSLGGRLGNEQFF. CDR3 bases: TGCGCCAGCAGCTTGGGCGGGAGGCTGGGTAATGAGCAGTTCTTC. Filled out from reference TRBV5-1 and TRBJ2-1, the complete variable domain reads KAGVTQTPRYLIKTRGQQVTLSCSPISGHRSVSWYQQTPGQGLQFLFEYFSETQRNKGNFPGRFSGRQFSNSRSEMNVSTLELGDSALYLCASSLGGRLGNEQFFGPGTRLTVL.